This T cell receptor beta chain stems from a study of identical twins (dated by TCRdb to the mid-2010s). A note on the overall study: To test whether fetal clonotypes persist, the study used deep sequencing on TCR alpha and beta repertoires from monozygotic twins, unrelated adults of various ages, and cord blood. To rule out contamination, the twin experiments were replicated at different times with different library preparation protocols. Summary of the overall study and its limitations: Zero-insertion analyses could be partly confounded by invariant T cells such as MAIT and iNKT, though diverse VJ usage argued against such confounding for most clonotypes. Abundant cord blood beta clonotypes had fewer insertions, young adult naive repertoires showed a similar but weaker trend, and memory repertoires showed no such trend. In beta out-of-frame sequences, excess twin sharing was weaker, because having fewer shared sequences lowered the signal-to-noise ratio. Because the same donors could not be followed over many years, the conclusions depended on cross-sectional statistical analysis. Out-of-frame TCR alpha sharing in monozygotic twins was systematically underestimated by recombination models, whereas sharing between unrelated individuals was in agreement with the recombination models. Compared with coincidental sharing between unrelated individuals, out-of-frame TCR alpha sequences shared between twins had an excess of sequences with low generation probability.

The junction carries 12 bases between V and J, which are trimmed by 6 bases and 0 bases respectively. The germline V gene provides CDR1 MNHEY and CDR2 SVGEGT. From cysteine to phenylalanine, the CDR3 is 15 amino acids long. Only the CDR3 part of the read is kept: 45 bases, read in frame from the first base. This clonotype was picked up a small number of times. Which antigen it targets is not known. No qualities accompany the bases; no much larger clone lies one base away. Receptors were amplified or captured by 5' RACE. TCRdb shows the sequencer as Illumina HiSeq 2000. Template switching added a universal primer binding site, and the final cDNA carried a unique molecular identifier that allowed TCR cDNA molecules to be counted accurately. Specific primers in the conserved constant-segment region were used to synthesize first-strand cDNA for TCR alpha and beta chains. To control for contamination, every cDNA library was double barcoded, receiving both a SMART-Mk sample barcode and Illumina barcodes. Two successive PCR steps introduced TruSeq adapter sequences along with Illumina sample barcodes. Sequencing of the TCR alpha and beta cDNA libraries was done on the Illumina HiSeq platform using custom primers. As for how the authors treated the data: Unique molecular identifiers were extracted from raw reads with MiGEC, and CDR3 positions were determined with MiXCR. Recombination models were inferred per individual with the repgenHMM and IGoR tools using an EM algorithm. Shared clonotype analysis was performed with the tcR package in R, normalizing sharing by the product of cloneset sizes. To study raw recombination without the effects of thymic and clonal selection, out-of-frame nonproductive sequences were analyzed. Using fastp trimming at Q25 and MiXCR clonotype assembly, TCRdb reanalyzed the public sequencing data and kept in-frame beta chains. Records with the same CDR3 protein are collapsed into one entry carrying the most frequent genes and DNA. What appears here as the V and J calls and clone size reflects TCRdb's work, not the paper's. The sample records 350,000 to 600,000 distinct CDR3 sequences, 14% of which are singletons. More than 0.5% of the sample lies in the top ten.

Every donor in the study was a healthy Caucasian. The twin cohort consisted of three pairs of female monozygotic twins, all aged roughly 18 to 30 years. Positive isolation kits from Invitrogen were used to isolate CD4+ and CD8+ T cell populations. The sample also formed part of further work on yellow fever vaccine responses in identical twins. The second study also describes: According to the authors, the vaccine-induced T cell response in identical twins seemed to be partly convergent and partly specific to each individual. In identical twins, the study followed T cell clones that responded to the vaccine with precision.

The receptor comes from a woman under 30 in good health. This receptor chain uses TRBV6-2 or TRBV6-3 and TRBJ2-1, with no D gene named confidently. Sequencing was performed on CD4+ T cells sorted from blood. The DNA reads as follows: TGTGCCAGCAGAAAGCCGGAGAGCTCCTACAATGAGCAGTTCTTC. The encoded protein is CASRKPESSYNEQFF.